Presented here are 24 T cell receptor beta chains from one specimen sequenced in a study of cytomegalovirus exposure and HLA in healthy donors. Both 60 Vbeta primers and 13 Jbeta primers went into the PCR. TCRdb's copy holds only in-frame clones and misses some; the assay was immunoSEQ multiplex PCR. Of some 140,000 clones listed, about four fifths are singletons. The sample comprised PBMCs. The receptors originated from a male donor in good health and CMV-seropositive.

V and J are TRBV29-1 and TRBJ2-1; 9 bases agree with TRBD1. Germline V lookup: CDR1 SQVTM, CDR2 ANQGSEA. The CDR3 is 14 amino acids. With 2 bases clipped from V and 6 bases from J, the junction kept 5 bases outside the gene matches. The DNA of the CDR3 is TGCAGCGTTGAATCAGGGACAGGGATCAATGAGCAGTTCTTC. Its protein is CSVESGTGINEQFF.

The chain links TRBV5-1 to TRBJ2-3, with TRBD2 identical over 10 bases. Germline V gene data show CDR1 as SGHRS and CDR2 as YFSETQ. The CDR3 runs 16 residues. The V and J ends lost 6 bases and 5 bases, in that order; junction bases with no gene match: 12. The CDR3 bases are TGCGCCAGCACCCCCACGTGGACTAGCGGAGGAGATACGCAGTATTTT. It is translated as CASTPTWTSGGDTQYF.

This clone has more than one count but fewer than ten. This chain uses TRBV4-1 with TRBJ1-3; 7 bases align to TRBD1. CDR1 MGHRA and CDR2 YSYEKL come from the germline V gene. Germline trimming cut 2 bases from V and 3 bases from J; bases unmatched to any gene: 7. This CDR3 spans 16 amino acids. CDR3 sequence (DNA): TGCGCCAGCAGCCAATCGACAGGGAAGGTTGGAAACACCATATATTTT. The encoded protein is CASSQSTGKVGNTIYF.

The J gene is TRBJ1-6, the V gene TRBV4-1; D is perhaps TRBD1 (6 bases). Germline CDR1 and CDR2: MGHRA and YSYEKL. V was cut by 0 bases and J by 7 bases, with 10 bases left in between. The CDR3 length is 15 residues. Written as DNA, the CDR3 is TGCGCCAGCAGCCAAGATGGACAGTACAATTCACCCCTCCACTTT. Translation gives CASSQDGQYNSPLHF.

The chain has TRBV27 and TRBJ1-5; D is undetermined. The CDR3 spans 18 residues. CDR1 is MNHEY and CDR2 is SMNVEV in the germline V gene (reference sequence). The V end was cut by 5 bases, the J end by 0 bases, with 20 bases between. DNA for the CDR3: TGTGCCAGCAGTCTCACAGAAGGGAGAGGGAATAGCAATCAGCCCCAGCATTTT. Amino acid sequence: CASSLTEGRGNSNQPQHF.

The CDR3 DNA reads TGTGCCAGCAGCGTAAGGGGAGCGGGGGACTACGAGCAGTACTTC. The encoded protein is CASSVRGAGDYEQYF. This chain connects TRBV9 to TRBJ2-7; 8 nucleotides align to TRBD2. The CDR3 loop spans 15 amino acids. Losses at the gene ends were 1 base for V and 3 bases for J; bases not matched to a gene: 6. The V gene's germline CDR1 is SGDLS and CDR2 YYNGEE.

The chain's CDR3 is CASSVARNTEAFF. The CDR3 DNA sequence: TGTGCCAGCAGCGTAGCCCGGAACACTGAAGCTTTCTTT. The chain employs TRBV9 and TRBJ1-1; D not resolved. Germline CDR1 SGDLS, CDR2 YYNGEE. CDR3 length equals 13 residues. Trimming took 0 bases from V and 1 from J, leaving 4 bases between them.

The chain combines TRBV27 with TRBJ1-1; a weak D match, TRBD1 (6 bases). V lost 5 bases and J 4 bases, leaving 14 bases between the germline ends. This CDR3 comprises 14 residues. Germline lookup yields CDR1 MNHEY and CDR2 SMNVEV (reference sequence). CDR3 bases: TGTGCCAGCAGTCCGTCACAGGGACGCACTGAAGCTTTCTTT. It codes for CASSPSQGRTEAFF.

CDR3 residues: CVSPSGGYTF. The CDR3 DNA follows: TGTGTAAGCCCGAGCGGCGGCTACACCTTC. The chain couples TRBV19 to TRBJ1-2; no clear D. In germline, CDR1 is LNHDA, CDR2 SQIVND (reference sequence). The CDR3 has 10 residues.

J is TRBJ2-7 and V is TRBV5-6; TRBD2 matches 8 bases. The germline CDR1 and CDR2 sequences are SGHDT and YYEEEE. The CDR3 spans 15 residues. The trim removed 4 bases at V and 2 bases at J, leaving 8 bases unmatched. The CDR3 is CASSPKGLGPYEQYF. The CDR3 nucleotides read TGTGCCAGCAGCCCGAAGGGACTAGGGCCCTACGAGCAGTACTTC.

The V call is TRBV15, the J call TRBJ2-3, with a tentative D call TRBD1 (6 bases). The germline V gene encodes CDR1 LNHNV and CDR2 YYDKDF (reference sequence). The CDR3 extends over 15 amino acids. Deletions cut 1 base from V and 3 bases from J, with 11 bases between. The CDR3 spells CATSRGGLWTDTQYF. The CDR3 nucleotides are TGTGCCACCAGCAGAGGGGGGCTCTGGACAGATACGCAGTATTTT.

This chain uses TRBV4-3 with TRBJ1-4; 9 bases agree with TRBD1. With V trimmed by 0 bases and J by 8 bases, 19 bases remained unmatched. The germline V gene encodes CDR1 LGHNA and CDR2 YSLEER. This CDR3 contains 20 residues. CDR3 sequence: CASSQEISVGQGLNKEKLFF. The CDR3 bases are TGCGCCAGCAGCCAAGAGATTTCGGTGGGACAGGGTTTGAATAAAGAAAAACTGTTTTTT.

In this sample, this clone turned up once. Here the CDR3 reads CASSRGTGNQPQHF. The CDR3 DNA is TGCGCCAGCAGCCGAGGGACAGGCAATCAGCCCCAGCATTTT. The V gene is TRBV4-1, the J gene TRBJ1-5, with TRBD1 identical over 7 bases. V trimming: 4 bases; J trimming: 2 bases; junction bases outside the gene matches: 2. CDR1 and CDR2 from the germline V gene are MGHRA and YSYEKL. The CDR3 runs 14 residues.

The J gene is TRBJ2-3, the V gene TRBV27; 7 bases align to TRBD2. V shed 5 bases, J shed 2 bases, and the junction held 13 bases outside the gene matches. This CDR3 spans 17 amino acids. Per germline, CDR1 MNHEY and CDR2 SMNVEV (reference sequence). The CDR3 sequence: CASSPLTTSSFTDTQYF. In DNA, the CDR3 is TGTGCCAGCAGTCCCCTAACGACTAGCAGCTTCACAGATACGCAGTATTTT.

The chain employs TRBV28 and TRBJ2-7; 7 positions match TRBD1. The CDR3 runs 17 residues. Trimming at V came to 5 bases and at J to 1 base, leaving 14 bases not matched to a gene. Germline lookup yields CDR1 MDHEN and CDR2 SYDVKM. The CDR3 DNA is TGTGCCAGCAGTAAGGGACCGGGACAGTCCTCTTCCTACGAGCAGTACTTC. Translated, it gives CASSKGPGQSSSYEQYF.

The V call is TRBV6-1, the J call TRBJ1-5; D may be TRBD1 (6 bases). This CDR3 has 12 residues. Germline CDR1 and CDR2: MNHNS and SASEGT. The V and J ends lost 10 bases and 5 bases respectively, with 12 bases between them. CDR3 sequence: CATGQNYQPQHF. The CDR3 nucleotides read TGTGCCACAGGACAGAACTATCAGCCCCAGCATTTT.

The CDR3 sequence is CAIRADFSTDTQYF. CDR3 nucleotides: TGTGCCATCAGAGCTGACTTTAGCACAGATACGCAGTATTTT. The chain recombines TRBV10-3 with TRBJ2-3; D remains unclear. The V end lost 6 bases, the J end lost 0 bases, and 10 bases lay between the germline ends. The CDR3 is 14 residues long. CDR1 is ENHRY and CDR2 is SYGVKD in the germline V gene.

This chain joins TRBV5-1 and TRBJ2-7; 11 bases fit TRBD1. This CDR3 contains 15 residues. The germline V gene encodes CDR1 SGHRS and CDR2 YFSETQ. The junction had 5 bases not matched to a gene; V was cut back by 4 bases and J by 2 bases. CDR3 sequence: CASSLRDRGTYEQYF. The CDR3 coding sequence is TGCGCCAGCAGCCTCCGGGACAGGGGGACCTACGAGCAGTACTTC.

V is TRBV5-1 and J is TRBJ1-2; 8 nucleotides match TRBD1. V was pared by 0 bases and J by 3 bases, with 4 bases of the junction left unmatched. Germline CDR1 reads SGHRS; CDR2 reads YFSETQ. The CDR3 covers 15 residues. The CDR3 DNA sequence: TGCGCCAGCAGCTTGGCGGCAGGGGGCGACTATGGCTACACCTTC. Translated: CASSLAAGGDYGYTF.

This sequence joins TRBV10-2 and TRBJ1-2, with D tentatively TRBD1 (5 bases). The germline V and J ends were trimmed by 9 bases and 10 bases, with 12 bases remaining between them. CDR3 length: 10 residues. The germline CDR1 and CDR2 sequences are WSHSY and SAAADI. The CDR3 region is CASGQGSYTF. DNA for the CDR3: TGCGCCAGTGGTCAGGGATCCTACACCTTC.

This clone occurred once. The chain links TRBV7-9 to TRBJ2-7; unclear D gene. V lost 4 bases to trimming and J lost 2 bases, with 9 bases between them. Germline V CDR1 and CDR2: SEHNR, FQNEAQ (reference sequence). The CDR3 is 13 amino acids. The CDR3 loop reads CASSSEVPYEQYF. DNA for the CDR3: TGTGCCAGCAGCTCAGAAGTCCCCTACGAGCAGTACTTC.

The chain recombines TRBV7-8 with TRBJ2-1; D unclear. Germline CDR1 SGHVS, CDR2 FQNEAQ. V lost 8 bases, J lost 0 bases, and 8 bases lay in between. The CDR3 loop spans 13 amino acids. CDR3 in DNA: TGTGCCAGCGGCATAAGCTCCTACAATGAGCAGTTCTTC. Residues: CASGISSYNEQFF.

The chain combines TRBV19 with TRBJ2-5, with D possibly being TRBD2 (5 bases). Germline V lookup: CDR1 LNHDA, CDR2 SQIVND (reference sequence). The CDR3 contains 13 residues. V was pared by 3 bases and J by 3 bases, with 8 bases between. The CDR3 spells CASSIVGEETQYF. CDR3 DNA: TGTGCCAGTAGTATTGTGGGAGAAGAGACCCAGTACTTC.

This chain connects TRBV6-1 to TRBJ1-1; D ambiguous. The CDR3 is 14 residues long. The germline CDR1 and CDR2 sequences are MNHNS and SASEGT. V lost 1 base and J lost 7, with 13 bases in between. The CDR3 region is CASSEGLEAVEAFF. As DNA, the CDR3 is TGTGCCAGCAGTGAAGGTCTTGAGGCAGTTGAAGCTTTCTTT.